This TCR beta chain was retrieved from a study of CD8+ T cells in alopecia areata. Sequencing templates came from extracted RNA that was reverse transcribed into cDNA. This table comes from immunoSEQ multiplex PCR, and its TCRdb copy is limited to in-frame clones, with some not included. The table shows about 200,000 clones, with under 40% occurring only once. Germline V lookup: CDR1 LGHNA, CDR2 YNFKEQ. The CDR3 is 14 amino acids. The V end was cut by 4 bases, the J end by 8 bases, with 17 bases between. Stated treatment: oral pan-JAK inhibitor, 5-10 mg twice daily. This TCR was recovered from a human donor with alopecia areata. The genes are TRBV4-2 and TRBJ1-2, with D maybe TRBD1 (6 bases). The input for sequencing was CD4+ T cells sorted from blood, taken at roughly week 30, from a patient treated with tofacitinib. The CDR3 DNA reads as TGTGCCAGCAGCCCCGACCCCGGGACAAGAGGCTACACCTTC. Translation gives CASSPDPGTRGYTF.